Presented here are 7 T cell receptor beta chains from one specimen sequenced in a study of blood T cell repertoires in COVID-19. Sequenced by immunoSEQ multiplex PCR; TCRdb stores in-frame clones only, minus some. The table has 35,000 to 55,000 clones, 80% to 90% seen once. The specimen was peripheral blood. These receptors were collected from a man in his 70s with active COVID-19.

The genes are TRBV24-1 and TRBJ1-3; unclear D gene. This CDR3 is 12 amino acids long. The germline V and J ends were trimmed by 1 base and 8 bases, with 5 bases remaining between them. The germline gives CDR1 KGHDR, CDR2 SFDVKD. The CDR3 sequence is CATSDFGDTIYF. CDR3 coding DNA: TGTGCCACCAGTGATTTCGGGGACACCATATATTTT.

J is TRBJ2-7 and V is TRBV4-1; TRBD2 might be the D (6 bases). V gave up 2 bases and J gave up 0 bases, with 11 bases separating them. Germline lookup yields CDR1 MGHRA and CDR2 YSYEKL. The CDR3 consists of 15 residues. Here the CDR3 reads CASSQLAMSSYEQYF. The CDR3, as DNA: TGCGCCAGCAGCCAACTAGCGATGAGCTCCTACGAGCAGTACTTC.

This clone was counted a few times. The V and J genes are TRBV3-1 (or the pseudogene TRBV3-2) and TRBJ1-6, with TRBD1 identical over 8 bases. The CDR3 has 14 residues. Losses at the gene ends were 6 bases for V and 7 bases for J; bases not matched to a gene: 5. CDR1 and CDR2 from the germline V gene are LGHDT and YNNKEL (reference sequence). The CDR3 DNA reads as TGTGCCAGCAGATTCCGGACAGGGAATTCACCCCTCCACTTT. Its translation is CASRFRTGNSPLHF.

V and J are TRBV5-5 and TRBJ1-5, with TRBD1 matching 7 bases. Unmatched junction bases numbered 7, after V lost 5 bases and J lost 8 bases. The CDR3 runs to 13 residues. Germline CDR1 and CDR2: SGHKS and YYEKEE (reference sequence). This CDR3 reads CASSSDREKPQHF. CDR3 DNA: TGTGCCAGCAGTTCCGACAGGGAGAAGCCCCAGCATTTT.

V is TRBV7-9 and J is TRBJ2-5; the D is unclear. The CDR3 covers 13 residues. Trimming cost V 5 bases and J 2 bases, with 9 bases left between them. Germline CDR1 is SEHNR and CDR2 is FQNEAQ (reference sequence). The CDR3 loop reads CASSGMVQETQYF. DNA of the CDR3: TGTGCCAGCAGCGGCATGGTTCAAGAGACCCAGTACTTC. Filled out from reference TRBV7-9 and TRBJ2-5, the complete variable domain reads DTGVSQNPRHKITKRGQNVTFRCDPISEHNRLYWYRQTLGQGPEFLTYFQNEAQLEKSRLLSDRFSAERPKGSFSTLEIQRTEQGDSAMYLCASSGMVQETQYFGPGTRLLVL.

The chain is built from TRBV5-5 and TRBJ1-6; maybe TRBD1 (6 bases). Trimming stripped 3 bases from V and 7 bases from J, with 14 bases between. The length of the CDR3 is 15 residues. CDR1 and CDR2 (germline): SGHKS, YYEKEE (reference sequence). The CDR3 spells CASSWETGANSPLHF. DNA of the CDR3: TGTGCCAGCAGCTGGGAGACAGGCGCAAATTCACCCCTCCACTTT.

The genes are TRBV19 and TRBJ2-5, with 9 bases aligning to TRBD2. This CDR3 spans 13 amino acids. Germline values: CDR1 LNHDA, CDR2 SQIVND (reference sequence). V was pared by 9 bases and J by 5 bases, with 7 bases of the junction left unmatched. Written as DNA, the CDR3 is TGTGCCAGCTCTAGCGGGGAGTGGGAGACCCAGTACTTC. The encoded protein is CASSSGEWETQYF.